The T cell receptor (beta chain) described here comes from a study of shared clonotypes between healthy human individuals. The donors were all Caucasian adults (living in Nashville, Tennessee). Deep-level assay runs were performed. Sequencing was performed with immunoSEQ multiplex PCR; in TCRdb, only in-frame clones are kept and a portion is missing. The sample holds about 520,000 clones, approximately 95% seen once. V dropped 2 bases and J dropped 5 bases, with 9 bases sitting between them. From germline, CDR1 is SGHVS and CDR2 FNYEAQ. There are 13 residues in the CDR3. This clone was counted once. What was sequenced was naive CD4+ T cells sorted from blood. Subset: CD45RA+ positively selected. This chain joins TRBV7-6 and TRBJ1-1; D is unclear. This TCR was recovered from a woman aged 25 to 39 in good health. CDR3 bases: TGTGCCAGCAGCTTAAACTCCTGGACTGAAGCTTTCTTT. Protein product: CASSLNSWTEAFF.